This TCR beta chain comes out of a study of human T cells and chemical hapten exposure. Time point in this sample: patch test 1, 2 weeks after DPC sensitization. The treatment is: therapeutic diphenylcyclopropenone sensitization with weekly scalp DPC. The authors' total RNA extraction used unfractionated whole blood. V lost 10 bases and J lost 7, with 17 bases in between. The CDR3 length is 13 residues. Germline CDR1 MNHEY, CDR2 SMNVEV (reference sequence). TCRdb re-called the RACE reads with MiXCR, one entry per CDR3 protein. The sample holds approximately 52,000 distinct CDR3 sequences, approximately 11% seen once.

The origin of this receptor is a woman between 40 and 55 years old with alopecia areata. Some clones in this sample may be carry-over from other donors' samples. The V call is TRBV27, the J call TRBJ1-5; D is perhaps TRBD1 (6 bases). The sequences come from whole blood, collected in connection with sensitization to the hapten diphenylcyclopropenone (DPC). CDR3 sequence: CATDGGAKQPQHF. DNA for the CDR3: TGTGCCACCGACGGGGGGGCCAAACAGCCCCAGCATTTT.